This T cell receptor (beta chain) was observed in a study of T cell changes during pregnancy in multiple sclerosis. The data were produced by immunoSEQ multiplex PCR, yet TCRdb's version contains in-frame clones alone and is incomplete. The data contain about 64,000 clones, just under 95% of them singletons. This CDR3 has 15 amino acids. V shed 5 bases, J shed 7 bases, and the junction held 10 bases outside the gene matches. Germline assignment: CDR1 LNHDA and CDR2 SQIVND (reference sequence). The rearrangement links TRBV19 to TRBJ1-1; 10 bases line up with TRBD1. Sequencing was performed on peripheral blood, taken in the second trimester of pregnancy. The receptor was isolated from a female donor with multiple sclerosis, enrolled in a pregnancy study. CDR3 sequence: CASSPHGTGAIEAFF. Here the CDR3 DNA reads TGTGCCAGTAGTCCCCATGGGACAGGGGCGATTGAAGCTTTCTTT.